A single sample is the source of the 17 T cell receptor beta chains below, sequenced in a study of shared clonotypes between healthy human individuals. The method was immunoSEQ multiplex PCR; TCRdb's version includes in-frame clones alone and lacks a portion of them. The data show fewer than 3 million clones, 85% to 95% seen once. What was sequenced was naive CD4+ T cells from PBMCs. Stated subset: CD45RA+ positively selected. These receptors were obtained from a man aged 18 to 30 in good health. Some clones in this sample may be carry-over from other donors' samples.

This clone was observed once. This sample includes further DNA sequences coding for the same CDR3. This sequence joins TRBV5-1 and TRBJ2-3, with 13 bases identical to TRBD2. In germline, CDR1 is SGHRS, CDR2 YFSETQ. The V gene end was trimmed by 5 bases and the J gene end by 0 bases; junction bases not matched to a gene: 6. The CDR3 covers 17 residues. The CDR3 region has the DNA TGCGCCAGCAGTCTGGGACTAGCGGGAACTAGCACAGATACGCAGTATTTT. Protein product: CASSLGLAGTSTDTQYF. The full variable domain, in which reference TRBV5-1 and TRBJ2-3 provide the parts outside the CDR3, is KAGVTQTPRYLIKTRGQQVTLSCSPISGHRSVSWYQQTPGQGLQFLFEYFSETQRNKGNFPGRFSGRQFSNSRSEMNVSTLELGDSALYLCASSLGLAGTSTDTQYFGPGTRLTVL.

The gene calls are TRBV9 and TRBJ2-2, with 8 bases that match TRBD2. Germline values: CDR1 SGDLS, CDR2 YYNGEE. V dropped 4 bases and J dropped 3; count of bases not matched to a gene: 11. The CDR3 is 17 amino acids. The CDR3 here is CASSTPEREFDTGELFF. Here the CDR3 DNA reads TGTGCCAGCAGCACCCCAGAGCGGGAGTTCGACACCGGGGAGCTGTTTTTT.

V and J are TRBV5-1 and TRBJ2-7, with 14 positions matching TRBD2. The CDR3 is 19 residues long. Per the germline V gene, CDR1 is SGHRS and CDR2 is YFSETQ. Germline trimming cut 5 bases from V and 7 bases from J; bases unmatched to any gene: 20. The CDR3 coding sequence is TGCGCCAGCAGATCCCAACCCGGGACTAGCGGGAGACGTGCGGGGGAGCAGTACTTC. Translated, it gives CASRSQPGTSGRRAGEQYF.

This clone came up once. This chain connects TRBV2 to TRBJ2-3; 8 bases fit TRBD1. Trimming removed 5 bases from V and 15 bases from J; junction bases left unmatched: 10. Per the germline V gene, CDR1 is SNHLY and CDR2 is FYNNEI. CDR3 length: 12 residues. CDR3 sequence reads: CASSQDREVGYF. The CDR3, as DNA: TGTGCCAGCAGTCAGGACAGGGAGGTGGGATATTTT.

This clone showed up just a few times. This chain joins TRBV14 and TRBJ1-1; a weak D match, TRBD1 (5 bases). CDR1 and CDR2 (germline): SGHDN, FVKESK. The CDR3 consists of 14 residues. The V gene lost 7 bases and the J gene lost 4 bases, with 16 bases spanning the gap. The CDR3 nucleotides read TGTGCCAGCACTCGACAGCTTGGATCCACTGAAGCTTTCTTT. Amino acid sequence: CASTRQLGSTEAFF.

V is TRBV27 and J is TRBJ2-7, with TRBD2 identical over 9 bases. Germline V lookup: CDR1 MNHEY, CDR2 SMNVEV (reference sequence). This CDR3 is built from 13 residues. Germline trimming cut 7 bases from V and 5 bases from J; bases unmatched to any gene: 6. CDR3: CASTGTSRNEQYF. The CDR3 DNA reads TGTGCCAGCACTGGGACTAGCCGGAACGAGCAGTACTTC.

The chain links TRBV6-6 to TRBJ2-5; 8 bases map to TRBD1. This CDR3 has 15 residues. J lost 2 bases, V lost 6 bases, and 8 bases had no gene match. Germline CDR1 reads MNHNY; CDR2 reads SVGAGI (reference sequence). CDR3 sequence: CASRPEDRDQETQYF. The CDR3, as DNA: TGTGCCAGCAGACCGGAGGACAGGGATCAAGAGACCCAGTACTTC.

The gene calls are TRBV11-2 and TRBJ1-1, with 9 bases lining up with TRBD1. CDR1 and CDR2 from the germline V gene are SGHAT and FQNNGV. The CDR3 totals 15 residues. Trimming took 5 bases from V and 1 from J; bases not matched to a gene: 5. The CDR3 DNA sequence: TGTGCCAGCAGCCCCCGACAGGGGGAGAACACTGAAGCTTTCTTT. Translated, it gives CASSPRQGENTEAFF.

The chain joins TRBV7-2 to TRBJ2-4; D not resolved. V was cut by 7 bases and J by 7 bases, with 11 bases left in between. This CDR3 is built from 12 residues. Germline CDR1 is SGHTA and CDR2 is FQGNSA. CDR3 in DNA: TGTGCCAGCACCTCCGGGCGCAACATTCAGTACTTC. Encoded protein: CASTSGRNIQYF.

This chain connects TRBV9 to TRBJ2-1; D may match TRBD1 or TRBD2 (5 bases each). V shed 4 bases and J shed 10 bases, with 21 bases lying between them. There are 15 residues in the CDR3. Germline V gene sequence: CDR1 SGDLS, CDR2 YYNGEE. The CDR3 here is CASSPRDQGIVEQFF. For the CDR3, the DNA is TGTGCCAGCAGCCCCCGGGACCAAGGCATTGTGGAGCAGTTCTTC.

This clone was counted once. The chain combines TRBV27 with TRBJ1-2; the D gene is possibly TRBD1 (5 bases). The V gene lost 5 bases and the J gene lost 8 bases, with 12 bases spanning the gap. The CDR3 loop spans 12 amino acids. Germline CDR1 and CDR2: MNHEY and SMNVEV (reference sequence). The CDR3 region is CASSGGVRGYTF. The CDR3 DNA is TGTGCCAGCAGTGGAGGGGTTCGAGGCTACACCTTC.

This chain links TRBV5-4 with TRBJ2-2; the match to TRBD1 covers 8 bases. The germline V gene encodes CDR1 SGHNT and CDR2 YYREEE (reference sequence). The trim removed 3 bases at V and 6 bases at J, leaving 4 bases unmatched. This CDR3 comprises 14 residues. The CDR3 protein is CASSSGQGPGELFF. In DNA, the CDR3 is TGTGCCAGCAGCTCTGGACAGGGTCCCGGGGAGCTGTTTTTT.

The chain has TRBV10-1 and TRBJ2-4; no definite D call. The CDR3 runs 15 residues. Deletions cut 6 bases from V and 0 bases from J, with 12 bases between. Germline values: CDR1 WNHNN, CDR2 SYGVQD (reference sequence). CDR3: CASRTLPRAKNIQYF. The CDR3 region has the DNA TGCGCCAGCAGAACTCTTCCCAGAGCCAAAAACATTCAGTACTTC.

The chain combines TRBV6-1 with TRBJ1-2, with a tentative D call TRBD1 (6 bases). The V and J ends lost 4 bases and 13 bases respectively, with 19 bases between them. This CDR3 spans 13 amino acids. Per the germline V gene, CDR1 is MNHNS and CDR2 is SASEGT. CDR3: CASSGHGGLVFTF. The CDR3 DNA reads TGTGCCAGCAGTGGCCACGGGGGGCTGGTTTTCACCTTC.

This chain links TRBV19 with TRBJ2-7, with 8 positions matching TRBD1. This CDR3 is built from 15 residues. CDR1 and CDR2 (germline): LNHDA, SQIVND (reference sequence). J was trimmed by 5 bases and V by 5 bases; bases with no gene match: 11. The CDR3 loop reads CASSSPGQGEHEQYF. The DNA for the CDR3 is TGTGCCAGTAGTTCCCCCGGACAGGGTGAACACGAGCAGTACTTC.

The V and J genes are TRBV6-5 and TRBJ1-1; no definite D call. The CDR3 has 11 amino acids. Trimming took off 5 bases at V and 6 bases at J, with 7 bases between the two ends. CDR1 is MNHEY and CDR2 is SVGAGI in the germline V gene. The CDR3, as DNA: TGTGCCAGCAGTCGACGGTCTGAAGCTTTCTTT. It specifies CASSRRSEAFF.

The V gene is TRBV21-1, the J gene TRBJ2-3. TRBV21-1 is termed a pseudogene. This CDR3 has 8 residues. The CDR3 sequence is CASGAQYF. CDR3 DNA: TGTGCCAGCGGCGCGCAGTATTTT.